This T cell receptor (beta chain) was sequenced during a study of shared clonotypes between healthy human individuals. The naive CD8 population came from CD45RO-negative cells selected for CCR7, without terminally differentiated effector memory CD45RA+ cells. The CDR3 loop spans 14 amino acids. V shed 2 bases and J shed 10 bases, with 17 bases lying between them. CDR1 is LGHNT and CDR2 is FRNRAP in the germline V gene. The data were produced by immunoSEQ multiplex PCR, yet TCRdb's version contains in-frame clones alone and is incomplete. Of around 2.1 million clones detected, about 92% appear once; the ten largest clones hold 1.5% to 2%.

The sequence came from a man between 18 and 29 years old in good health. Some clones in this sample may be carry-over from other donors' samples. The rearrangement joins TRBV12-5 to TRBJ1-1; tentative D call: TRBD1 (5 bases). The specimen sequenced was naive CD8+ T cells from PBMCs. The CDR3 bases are TGTGCTAGTGGTTTGTGGCCGTCTGGGGGGTCAGCTTTCTTT. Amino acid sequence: CASGLWPSGGSAFF.